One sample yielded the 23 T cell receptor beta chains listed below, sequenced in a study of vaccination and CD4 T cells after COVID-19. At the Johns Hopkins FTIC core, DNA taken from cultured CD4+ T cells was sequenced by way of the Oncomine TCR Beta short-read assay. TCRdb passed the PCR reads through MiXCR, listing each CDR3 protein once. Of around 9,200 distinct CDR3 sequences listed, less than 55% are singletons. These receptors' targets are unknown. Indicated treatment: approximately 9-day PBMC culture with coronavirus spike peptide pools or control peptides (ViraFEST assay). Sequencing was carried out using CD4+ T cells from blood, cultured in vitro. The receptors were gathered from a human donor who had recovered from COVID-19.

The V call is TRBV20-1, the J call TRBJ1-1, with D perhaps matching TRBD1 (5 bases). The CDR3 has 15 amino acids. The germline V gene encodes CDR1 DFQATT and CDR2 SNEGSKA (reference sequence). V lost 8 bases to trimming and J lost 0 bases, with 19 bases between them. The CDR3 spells CSSMGGSGMNTEAFF. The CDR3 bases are TGCAGTTCAATGGGGGGGTCAGGGATGAACACTGAAGCTTTCTTT.

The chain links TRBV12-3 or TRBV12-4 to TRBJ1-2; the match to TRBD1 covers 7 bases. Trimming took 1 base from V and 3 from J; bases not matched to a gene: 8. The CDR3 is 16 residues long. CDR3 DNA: TGTGCCAGCAGTTTAGGTCGGTCAGGGGGGGACTATGGCTACACCTTC. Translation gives CASSLGRSGGDYGYTF.

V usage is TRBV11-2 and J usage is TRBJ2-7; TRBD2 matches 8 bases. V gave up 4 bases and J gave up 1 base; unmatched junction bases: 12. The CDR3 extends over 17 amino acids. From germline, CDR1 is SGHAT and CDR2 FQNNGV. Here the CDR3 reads CASSSLVGRAGSYEQYF. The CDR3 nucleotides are TGTGCCAGCAGCTCCCTAGTCGGGAGGGCTGGTTCCTACGAGCAGTACTTC. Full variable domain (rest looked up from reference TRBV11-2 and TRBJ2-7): EAGVAQSPRYKIIEKRQSVAFWCNPISGHATLYWYQQILGQGPKLLIQFQNNGVVDDSQLPKDRFSAERLKGVDSTLKIQPAKLEDSAVYLCASSSLVGRAGSYEQYFGPGTRLTVT.

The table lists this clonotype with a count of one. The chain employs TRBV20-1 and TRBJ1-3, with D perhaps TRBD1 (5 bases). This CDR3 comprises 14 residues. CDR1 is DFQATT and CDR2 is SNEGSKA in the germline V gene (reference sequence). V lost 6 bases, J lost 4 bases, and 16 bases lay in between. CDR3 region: CSALRMGGGNTIYF. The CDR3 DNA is TGCAGTGCGCTCAGGATGGGGGGGGGAAACACCATATATTTT.

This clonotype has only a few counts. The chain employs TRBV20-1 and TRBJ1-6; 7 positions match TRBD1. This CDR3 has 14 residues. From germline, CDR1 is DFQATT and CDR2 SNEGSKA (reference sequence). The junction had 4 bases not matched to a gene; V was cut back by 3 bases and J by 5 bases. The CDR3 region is CSASDRENNSPLHF. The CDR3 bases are TGCAGTGCTAGTGACAGGGAAAATAATTCACCCCTCCACTTT.

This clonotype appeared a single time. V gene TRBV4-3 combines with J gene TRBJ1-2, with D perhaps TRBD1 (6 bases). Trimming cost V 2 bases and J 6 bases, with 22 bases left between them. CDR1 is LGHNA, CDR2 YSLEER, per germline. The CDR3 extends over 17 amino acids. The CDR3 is CASSQLPQRGAQDGYTF. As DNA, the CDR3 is TGCGCCAGCAGCCAACTCCCCCAGCGGGGGGCTCAGGATGGCTACACCTTC.

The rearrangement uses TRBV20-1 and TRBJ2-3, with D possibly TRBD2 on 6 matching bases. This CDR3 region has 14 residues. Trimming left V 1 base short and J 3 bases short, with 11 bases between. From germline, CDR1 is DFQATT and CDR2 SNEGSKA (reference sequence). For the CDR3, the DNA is TGCAGTGCTAGAGTATCGGGAGCAACAGATACGCAGTATTTT. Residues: CSARVSGATDTQYF.

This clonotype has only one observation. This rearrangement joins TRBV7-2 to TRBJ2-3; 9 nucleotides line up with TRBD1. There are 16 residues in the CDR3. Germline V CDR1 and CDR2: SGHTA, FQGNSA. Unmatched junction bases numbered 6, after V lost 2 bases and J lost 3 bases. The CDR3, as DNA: TGTGCCAGCAGCTTAATAGGGACAGGGAAGACAGATACGCAGTATTTT. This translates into CASSLIGTGKTDTQYF.

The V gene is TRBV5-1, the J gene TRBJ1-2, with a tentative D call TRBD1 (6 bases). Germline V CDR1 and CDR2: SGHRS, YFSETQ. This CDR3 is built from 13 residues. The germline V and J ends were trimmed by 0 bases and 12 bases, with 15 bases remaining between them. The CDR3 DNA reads TGCGCCAGCAGCTTGGCGGCAGGGGAAGGCCACACCTTC. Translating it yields CASSLAAGEGHTF.

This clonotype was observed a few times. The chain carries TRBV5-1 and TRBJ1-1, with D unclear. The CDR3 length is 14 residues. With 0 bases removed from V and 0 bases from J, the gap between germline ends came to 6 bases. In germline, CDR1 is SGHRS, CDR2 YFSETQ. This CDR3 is CASSLDGMNTEAFF. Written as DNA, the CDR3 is TGCGCCAGCAGCTTGGATGGGATGAACACTGAAGCTTTCTTT. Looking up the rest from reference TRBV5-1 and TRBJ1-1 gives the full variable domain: KAGVTQTPRYLIKTRGQQVTLSCSPISGHRSVSWYQQTPGQGLQFLFEYFSETQRNKGNFPGRFSGRQFSNSRSEMNVSTLELGDSALYLCASSLDGMNTEAFFGQGTRLTVV.

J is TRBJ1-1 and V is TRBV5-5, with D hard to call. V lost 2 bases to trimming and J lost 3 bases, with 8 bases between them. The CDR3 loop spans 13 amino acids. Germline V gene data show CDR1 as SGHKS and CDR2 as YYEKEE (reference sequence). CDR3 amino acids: CASSFRDDTEAFF. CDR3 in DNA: TGTGCCAGCAGCTTCCGCGATGACACTGAAGCTTTCTTT.

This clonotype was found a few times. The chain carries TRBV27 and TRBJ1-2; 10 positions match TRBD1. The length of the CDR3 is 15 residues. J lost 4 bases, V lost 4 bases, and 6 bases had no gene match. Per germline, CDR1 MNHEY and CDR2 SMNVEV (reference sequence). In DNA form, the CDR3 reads TGTGCCAGCAGTTCAGGGACAGGGGCTACCTATGGCTACACCTTC. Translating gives CASSSGTGATYGYTF.

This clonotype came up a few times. The chain's CDR3 is CASSASGTSTDTQYF. The CDR3 DNA sequence: TGTGCCAGCAGTGCTAGCGGGACCAGCACAGATACGCAGTATTTT. The chain links TRBV6-1 to TRBJ2-3, with 9 bases matching TRBD2. Trimming at V came to 4 bases and at J to 0 bases, leaving 2 bases not matched to a gene. The CDR3 runs to 15 residues. Germline CDR1 and CDR2: MNHNS and SASEGT.

CDR3 DNA: TGTGCCAGTAGCCCTAGGGCGGCTAACTATGGCTACACCTTC. It translates to CASSPRAANYGYTF. The chain uses TRBV19 and TRBJ1-2, with D unclear. V dropped 6 bases and J dropped 0 bases, with 11 bases sitting between them. CDR3 length equals 14 residues. Germline V CDR1 and CDR2: LNHDA, SQIVND (reference sequence).

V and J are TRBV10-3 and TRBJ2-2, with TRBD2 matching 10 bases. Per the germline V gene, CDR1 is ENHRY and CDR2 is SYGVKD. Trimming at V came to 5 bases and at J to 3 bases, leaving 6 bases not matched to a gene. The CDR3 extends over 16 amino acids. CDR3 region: CAISLFLAGDTGELFF. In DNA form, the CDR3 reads TGTGCCATCAGTCTCTTTCTAGCGGGGGACACCGGGGAGCTGTTTTTT.

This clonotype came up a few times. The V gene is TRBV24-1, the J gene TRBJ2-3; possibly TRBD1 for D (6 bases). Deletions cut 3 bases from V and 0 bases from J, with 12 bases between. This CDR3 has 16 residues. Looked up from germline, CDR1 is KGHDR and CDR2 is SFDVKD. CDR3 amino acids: CATSDAIGGSTDTQYF. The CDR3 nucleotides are TGTGCCACCAGTGATGCTATAGGGGGAAGCACAGATACGCAGTATTTT.

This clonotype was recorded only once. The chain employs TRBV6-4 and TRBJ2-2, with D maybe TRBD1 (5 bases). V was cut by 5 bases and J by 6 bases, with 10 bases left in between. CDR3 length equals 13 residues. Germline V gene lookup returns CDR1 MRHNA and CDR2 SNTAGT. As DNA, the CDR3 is TGTGCCAGCAGTAAGGGGAAGTCCGGGGAGCTGTTTTTT. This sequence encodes CASSKGKSGELFF.

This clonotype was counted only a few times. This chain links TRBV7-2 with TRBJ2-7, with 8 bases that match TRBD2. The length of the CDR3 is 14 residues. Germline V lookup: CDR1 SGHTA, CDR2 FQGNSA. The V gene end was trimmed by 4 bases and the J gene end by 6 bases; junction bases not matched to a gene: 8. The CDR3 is CASSYTAGVSEQYF. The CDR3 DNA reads TGTGCCAGCAGCTATACAGCGGGGGTCAGCGAGCAGTACTTC.

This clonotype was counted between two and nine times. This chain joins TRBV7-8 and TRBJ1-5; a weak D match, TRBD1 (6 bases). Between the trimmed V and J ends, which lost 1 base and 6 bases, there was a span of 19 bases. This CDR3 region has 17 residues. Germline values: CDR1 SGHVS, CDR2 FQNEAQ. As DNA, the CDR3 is TGTGCCAGCAGCTTAGAGACGTGGACAGATTGGCGTCAGCCCCAGCATTTT. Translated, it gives CASSLETWTDWRQPQHF.

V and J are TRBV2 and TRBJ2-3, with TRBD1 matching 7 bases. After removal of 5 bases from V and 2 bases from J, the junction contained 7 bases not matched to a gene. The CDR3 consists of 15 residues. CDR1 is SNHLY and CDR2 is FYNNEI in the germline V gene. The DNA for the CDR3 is TGTGCCAGCAGTCCTATGGGACAGCTCACAGATACGCAGTATTTT. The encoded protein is CASSPMGQLTDTQYF.

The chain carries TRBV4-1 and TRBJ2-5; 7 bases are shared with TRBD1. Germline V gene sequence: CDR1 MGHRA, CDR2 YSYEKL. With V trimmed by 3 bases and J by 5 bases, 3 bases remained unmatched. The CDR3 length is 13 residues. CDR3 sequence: CASSQQQGETQYF. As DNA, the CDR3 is TGCGCCAGCAGCCAGCAACAGGGGGAGACCCAGTACTTC.

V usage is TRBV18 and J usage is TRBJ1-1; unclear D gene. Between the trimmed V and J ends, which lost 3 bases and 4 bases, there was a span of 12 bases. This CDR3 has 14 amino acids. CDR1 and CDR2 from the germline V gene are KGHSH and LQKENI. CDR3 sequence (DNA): TGTGCCAGCTCACCGCTGAAGGTCAGCACTGAAGCTTTCTTT. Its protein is CASSPLKVSTEAFF.

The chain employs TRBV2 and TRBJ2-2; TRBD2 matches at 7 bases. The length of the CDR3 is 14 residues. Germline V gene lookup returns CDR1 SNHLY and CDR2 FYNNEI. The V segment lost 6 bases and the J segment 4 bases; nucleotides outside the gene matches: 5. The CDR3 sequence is CASRRLASTGELFF. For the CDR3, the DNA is TGTGCCAGCAGGAGACTAGCTAGCACCGGGGAGCTGTTTTTT.